Below, 5 T cell receptor beta chains from the same sample are listed, as sequenced in a study of blood T cell repertoires in COVID-19. Assay used: immunoSEQ multiplex PCR; TCRdb lists only in-frame clones, some missing. The sample lists about 120,000 clones, about 85% occurring once. Input material: peripheral blood. These receptors were taken from a man aged 55 to 69 with acute or convalescent COVID-19.

This clone was observed a single time. The CDR3 sequence: CASSSSRRGVGTDTQYF. CDR3 coding DNA: TGTGCCAGCAGTTCCTCCCGCAGGGGCGTAGGCACAGATACGCAGTATTTT. The chain recombines TRBV27 with TRBJ2-3, with D tentatively TRBD1 (6 bases). Germline lookup yields CDR1 MNHEY and CDR2 SMNVEV (reference sequence). The germline V and J ends were trimmed by 4 bases and 1 base, with 18 bases remaining between them. The CDR3 length is 17 residues.

This clone occurred once. The chain recombines TRBV10-2 with TRBJ2-1, with 8 bases identical to TRBD2. CDR3 size: 17 residues. The trim removed 8 bases at V and 1 base at J, leaving 13 bases unmatched. CDR1 WSHSY and CDR2 SAAADI come from the germline V gene. DNA of the CDR3: TGCGCCAGCTCCCTCCCTACTAGCGGACTATCCTACAATGAGCAGTTCTTC. As protein: CASSLPTSGLSYNEQFF.

V usage is TRBV2 and J usage is TRBJ2-2; maybe TRBD1 (6 bases). The germline V gene has CDR1 SNHLY and CDR2 FYNNEI. The CDR3 has 16 residues. The V end was cut by 6 bases, the J end by 1 base, with 15 bases between. CDR3: CASRYSGTRNTGELFF. The DNA of the CDR3 is TGTGCCAGCAGGTATTCCGGGACACGGAACACCGGGGAGCTGTTTTTT.

The chain has TRBV5-4 and TRBJ2-2; 8 bases are a match to TRBD1. The CDR3 is 16 residues long. Germline V gene lookup returns CDR1 SGHNT and CDR2 YYREEE (reference sequence). The junction had 4 bases not matched to a gene; V was cut back by 3 bases and J by 0 bases. The DNA of the CDR3 is TGTGCCAGCAGCTCTAGGGGACAGGCGAACACCGGGGAGCTGTTTTTT. This codes for CASSSRGQANTGELFF.

This chain joins TRBV5-1 and TRBJ2-7; unclear D gene. This CDR3 has 13 amino acids. Germline loops: CDR1 SGHRS, CDR2 YFSETQ. V gave up 1 base and J gave up 6 bases, with 11 bases separating them. This chain's CDR3 is CASSLLSRAEQYF. The CDR3 DNA is TGCGCCAGCAGCTTGCTATCCCGAGCCGAGCAGTACTTC.